The sequence of this T cell receptor beta chain was determined in a study of blood T cells in healthy people across ages. Every donor gave 9 to 10 milliliters of peripheral blood. Samples had at least 7 million PBMCs isolated from them. A second PCR, run for about 7 to 11 cycles, used a sample-barcoded 5' primer plus a J-beta primer mix. TCRdb independently ran MiXCR on the 5' RACE reads; one entry per CDR3 protein. The sample shows around 800,000 distinct CDR3 sequences, about 48% of them seen only once. V was shortened by 5 bases and J by 5 bases, with 18 bases between the two germline ends. The germline V gene encodes CDR1 SEHNR and CDR2 FQNEAQ (reference sequence). This CDR3 comprises 15 residues. Study results and caveats: Any conclusive comparison of naive versus antigen-experienced cells was prevented by using unsorted PBMCs.

As regards this clonotype: Antigen specificity is unknown.

The J gene is TRBJ1-2, the V gene TRBV7-9, with D possibly matching TRBD1 (6 bases). This clonotype originated in a man older than 75 in good health. The sequenced material came from blood. The CDR3: CASSPSGGAVYGYTF. The CDR3 DNA is TGTGCCAGCAGCCCGTCGGGGGGCGCAGTTTATGGCTACACCTTC.